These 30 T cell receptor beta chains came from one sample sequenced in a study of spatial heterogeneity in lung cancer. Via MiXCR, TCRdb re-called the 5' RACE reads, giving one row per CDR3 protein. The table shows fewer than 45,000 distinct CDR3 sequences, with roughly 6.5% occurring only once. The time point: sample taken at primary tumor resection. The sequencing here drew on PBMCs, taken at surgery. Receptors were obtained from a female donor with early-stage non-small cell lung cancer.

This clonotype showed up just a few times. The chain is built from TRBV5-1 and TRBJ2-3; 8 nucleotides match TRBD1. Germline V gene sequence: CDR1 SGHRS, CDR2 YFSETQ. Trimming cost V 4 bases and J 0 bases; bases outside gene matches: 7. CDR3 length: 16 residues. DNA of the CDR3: TGCGCCAGCAGCACAGGACAGGGACCTAGCACAGATACGCAGTATTTT. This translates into CASSTGQGPSTDTQYF.

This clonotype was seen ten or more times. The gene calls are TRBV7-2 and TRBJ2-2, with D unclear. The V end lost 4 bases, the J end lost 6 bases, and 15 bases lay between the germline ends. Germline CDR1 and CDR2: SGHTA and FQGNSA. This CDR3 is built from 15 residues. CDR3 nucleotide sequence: TGTGCCAGCAGCTCAACCTCCTATACATCCGGGGAGCTGTTTTTT. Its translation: CASSSTSYTSGELFF.

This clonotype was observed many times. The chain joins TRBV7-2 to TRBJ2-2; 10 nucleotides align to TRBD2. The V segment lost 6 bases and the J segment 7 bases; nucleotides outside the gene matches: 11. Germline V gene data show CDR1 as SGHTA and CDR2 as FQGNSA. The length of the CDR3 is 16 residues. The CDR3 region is CASRSGASGSDGELFF. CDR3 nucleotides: TGTGCCAGCAGATCGGGGGCTAGCGGGAGTGACGGGGAGCTGTTTTTT.

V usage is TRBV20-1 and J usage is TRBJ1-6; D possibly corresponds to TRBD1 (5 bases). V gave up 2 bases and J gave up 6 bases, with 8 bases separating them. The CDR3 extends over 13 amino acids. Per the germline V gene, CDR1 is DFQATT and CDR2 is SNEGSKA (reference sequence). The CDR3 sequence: CSARPDSNSPLHF. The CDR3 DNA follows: TGCAGTGCTAGACCTGACAGTAATTCACCCCTCCACTTT.

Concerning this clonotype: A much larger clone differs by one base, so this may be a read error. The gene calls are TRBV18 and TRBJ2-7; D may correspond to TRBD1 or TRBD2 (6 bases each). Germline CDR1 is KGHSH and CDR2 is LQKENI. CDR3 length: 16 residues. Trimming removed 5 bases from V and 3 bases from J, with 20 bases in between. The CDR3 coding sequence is TGTGCCAGCTCAGCCCGGGGAACGGGGGCCCGCTACGAGCAGTACTTC. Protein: CASSARGTGARYEQYF.

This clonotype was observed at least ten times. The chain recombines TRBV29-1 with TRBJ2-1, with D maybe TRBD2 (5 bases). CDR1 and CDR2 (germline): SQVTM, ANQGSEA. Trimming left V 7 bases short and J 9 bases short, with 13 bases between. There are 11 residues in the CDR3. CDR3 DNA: TGCAGCGCCCTCATTCGGGGTGAGCAGTTCTTC. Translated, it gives CSALIRGEQFF.

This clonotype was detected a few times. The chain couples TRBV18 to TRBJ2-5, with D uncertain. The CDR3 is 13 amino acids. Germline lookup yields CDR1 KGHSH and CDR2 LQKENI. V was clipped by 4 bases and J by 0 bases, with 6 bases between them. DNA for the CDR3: TGTGCCAGCTCACTAGGAGACCAAGAGACCCAGTACTTC. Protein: CASSLGDQETQYF.

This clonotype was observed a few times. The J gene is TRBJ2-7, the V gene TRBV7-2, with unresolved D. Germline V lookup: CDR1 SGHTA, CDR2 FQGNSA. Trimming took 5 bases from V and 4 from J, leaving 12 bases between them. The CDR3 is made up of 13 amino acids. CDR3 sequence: CASSESRQYEQYF. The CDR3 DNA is TGTGCCAGCAGCGAATCTCGGCAGTACGAGCAGTACTTC.

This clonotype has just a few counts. The CDR3 coding sequence is TGTGCCAGCAGCGTAGGGTCGGGGGGTAAAGAGACCCAGTACTTC. Translating gives CASSVGSGGKETQYF. The chain employs TRBV9 and TRBJ2-5, with 7 bases identical to TRBD2. There are 15 residues in the CDR3. The J segment lost 3 bases and the V segment lost 0 bases, leaving 5 bases of the junction unmatched. Germline values: CDR1 SGDLS, CDR2 YYNGEE.

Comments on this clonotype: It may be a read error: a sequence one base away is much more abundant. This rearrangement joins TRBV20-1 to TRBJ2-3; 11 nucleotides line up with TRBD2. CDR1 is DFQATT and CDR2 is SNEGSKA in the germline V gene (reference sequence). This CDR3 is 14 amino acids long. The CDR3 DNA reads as TGCGGTGCTAGGGTAGCGGGGGGGCCAGATACGCAGTATTTT. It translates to CGARVAGGPDTQYF.

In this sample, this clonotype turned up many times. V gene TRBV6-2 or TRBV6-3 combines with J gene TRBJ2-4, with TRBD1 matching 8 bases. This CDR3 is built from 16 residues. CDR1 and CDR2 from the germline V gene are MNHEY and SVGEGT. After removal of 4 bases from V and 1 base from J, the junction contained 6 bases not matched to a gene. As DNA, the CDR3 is TGTGCCAGCAGTTCCGTGACAGGGGCGGCCAAAAACATTCAGTACTTC. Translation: CASSSVTGAAKNIQYF.

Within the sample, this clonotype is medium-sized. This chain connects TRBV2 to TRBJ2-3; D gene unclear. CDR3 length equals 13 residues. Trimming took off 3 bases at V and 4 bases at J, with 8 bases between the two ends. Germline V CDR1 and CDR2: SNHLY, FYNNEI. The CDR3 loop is CASSEVWADTQYF. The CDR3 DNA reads TGTGCCAGCAGTGAGGTCTGGGCAGATACGCAGTATTTT.

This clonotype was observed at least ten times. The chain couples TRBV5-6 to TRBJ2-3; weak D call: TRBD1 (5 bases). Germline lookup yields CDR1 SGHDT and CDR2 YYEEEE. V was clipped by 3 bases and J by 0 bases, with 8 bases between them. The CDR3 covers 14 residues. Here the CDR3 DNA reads TGTGCCAGCAGCTACGACAGCAGCACAGATACGCAGTATTTT. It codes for CASSYDSSTDTQYF.

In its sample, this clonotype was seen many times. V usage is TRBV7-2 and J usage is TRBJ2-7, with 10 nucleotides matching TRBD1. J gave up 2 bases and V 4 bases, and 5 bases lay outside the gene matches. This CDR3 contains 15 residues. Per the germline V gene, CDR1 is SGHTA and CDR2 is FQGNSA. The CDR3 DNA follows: TGTGCCAGCAGCTCCGCCGGGACAGGGGCCTACGAGCAGTACTTC. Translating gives CASSSAGTGAYEQYF.

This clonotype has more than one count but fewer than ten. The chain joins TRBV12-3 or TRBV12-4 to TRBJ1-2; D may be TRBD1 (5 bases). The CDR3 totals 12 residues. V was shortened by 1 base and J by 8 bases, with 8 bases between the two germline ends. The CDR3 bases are TGTGCCAGCAGTTTAGAAGGGGTCGGCTACACCTTC. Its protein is CASSLEGVGYTF.

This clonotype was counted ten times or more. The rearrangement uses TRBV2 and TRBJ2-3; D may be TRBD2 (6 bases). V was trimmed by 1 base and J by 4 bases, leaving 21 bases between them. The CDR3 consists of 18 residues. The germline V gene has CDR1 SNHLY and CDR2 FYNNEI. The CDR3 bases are TGTGCCAGCAGTGAAGGACTTTGGACGCTCGGAGGGCCAGATACGCAGTATTTT. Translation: CASSEGLWTLGGPDTQYF.

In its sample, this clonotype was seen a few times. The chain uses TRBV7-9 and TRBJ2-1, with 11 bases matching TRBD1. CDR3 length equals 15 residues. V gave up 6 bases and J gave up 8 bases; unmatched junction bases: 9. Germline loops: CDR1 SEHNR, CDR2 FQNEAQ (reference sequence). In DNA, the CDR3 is TGTGCCAGCAGTTTCGGACAGGGGGCTTCTCATGAGCAGTTCTTC. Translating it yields CASSFGQGASHEQFF.

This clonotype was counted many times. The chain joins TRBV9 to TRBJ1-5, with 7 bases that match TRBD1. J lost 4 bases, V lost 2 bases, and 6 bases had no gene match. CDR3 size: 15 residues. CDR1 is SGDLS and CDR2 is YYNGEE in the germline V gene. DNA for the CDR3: TGTGCCAGCAGCGTGGCAGGGGGGATAAATCAGCCCCAGCATTTT. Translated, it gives CASSVAGGINQPQHF. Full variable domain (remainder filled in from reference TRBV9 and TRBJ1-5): DSGVTQTPKHLITATGQRVTLRCSPRSGDLSVYWYQQSLDQGLQFLIQYYNGEERAKGNILERFSAQQFPDLHSELNLSSLELGDSALYFCASSVAGGINQPQHFGDGTRLSIL.

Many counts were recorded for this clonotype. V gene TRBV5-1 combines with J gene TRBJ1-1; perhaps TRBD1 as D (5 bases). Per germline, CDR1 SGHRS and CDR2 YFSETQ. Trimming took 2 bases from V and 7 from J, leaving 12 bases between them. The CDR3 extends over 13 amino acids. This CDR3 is CASSFGQNGEAFF. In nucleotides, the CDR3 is TGCGCCAGCAGCTTCGGACAAAACGGTGAAGCTTTCTTT. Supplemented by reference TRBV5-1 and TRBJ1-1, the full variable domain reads KAGVTQTPRYLIKTRGQQVTLSCSPISGHRSVSWYQQTPGQGLQFLFEYFSETQRNKGNFPGRFSGRQFSNSRSEMNVSTLELGDSALYLCASSFGQNGEAFFGQGTRLTVV.

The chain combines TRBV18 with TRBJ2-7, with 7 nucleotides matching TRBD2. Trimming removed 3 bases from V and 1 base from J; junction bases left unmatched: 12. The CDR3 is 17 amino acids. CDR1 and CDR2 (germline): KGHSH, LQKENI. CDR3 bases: TGTGCCAGCTCACCGGGAGAGGCGGGAGTAGTGTCCTACGAGCAGTACTTC. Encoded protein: CASSPGEAGVVSYEQYF.

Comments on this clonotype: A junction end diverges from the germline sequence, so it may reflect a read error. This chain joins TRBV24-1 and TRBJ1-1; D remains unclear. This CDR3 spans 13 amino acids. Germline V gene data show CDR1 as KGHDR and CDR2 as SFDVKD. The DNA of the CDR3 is TGTGCCACCAGTCCCCCCGGGAACGCTGAAGCTTTCTTT. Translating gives CATSPPGNAEAFF.

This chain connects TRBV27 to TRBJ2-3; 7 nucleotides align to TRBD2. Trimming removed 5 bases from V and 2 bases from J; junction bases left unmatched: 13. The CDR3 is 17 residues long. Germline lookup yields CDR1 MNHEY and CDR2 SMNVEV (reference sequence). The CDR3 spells CASSRRGGLQITDTQYF. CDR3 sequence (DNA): TGTGCCAGCAGTCGGCGCGGGGGATTACAAATCACAGATACGCAGTATTTT.

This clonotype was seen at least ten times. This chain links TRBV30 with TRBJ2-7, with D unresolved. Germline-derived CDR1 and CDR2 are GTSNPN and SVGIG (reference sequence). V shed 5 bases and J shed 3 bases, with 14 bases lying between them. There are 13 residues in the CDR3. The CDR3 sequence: CAWSFGDLYEQYF. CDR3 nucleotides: TGTGCCTGGTCGTTCGGTGACCTCTACGAGCAGTACTTC. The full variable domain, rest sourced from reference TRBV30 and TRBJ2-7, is SQTIHQWPATLVQPVGSPLSLECTVEGTSNPNLYWYRQAAGRGLQLLFYSVGIGQISSEVPQNLSASRPQDRQFILSSKKLLLSDSGFYLCAWSFGDLYEQYFGPGTRLTVT.

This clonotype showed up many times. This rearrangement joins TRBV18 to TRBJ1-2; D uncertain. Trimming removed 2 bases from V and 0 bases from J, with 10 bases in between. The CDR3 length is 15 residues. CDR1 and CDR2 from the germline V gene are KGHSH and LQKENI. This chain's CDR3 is CASSPDRQTNYGYTF. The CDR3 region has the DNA TGTGCCAGCTCACCAGATCGGCAAACTAACTATGGCTACACCTTC.

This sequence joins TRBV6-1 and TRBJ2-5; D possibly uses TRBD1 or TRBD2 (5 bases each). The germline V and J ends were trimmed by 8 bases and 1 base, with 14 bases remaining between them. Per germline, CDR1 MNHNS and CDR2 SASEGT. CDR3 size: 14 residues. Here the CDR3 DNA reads TGTGCCAGCTCGAATATGAGGGGCCAAGAGACCCAGTACTTC. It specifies CASSNMRGQETQYF.

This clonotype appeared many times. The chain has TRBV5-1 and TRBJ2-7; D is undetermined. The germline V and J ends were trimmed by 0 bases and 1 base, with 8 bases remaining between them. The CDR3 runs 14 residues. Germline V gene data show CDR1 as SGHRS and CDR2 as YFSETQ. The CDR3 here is CASSLEDVSYEQYF. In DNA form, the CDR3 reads TGCGCCAGCAGCTTGGAGGACGTATCCTACGAGCAGTACTTC.

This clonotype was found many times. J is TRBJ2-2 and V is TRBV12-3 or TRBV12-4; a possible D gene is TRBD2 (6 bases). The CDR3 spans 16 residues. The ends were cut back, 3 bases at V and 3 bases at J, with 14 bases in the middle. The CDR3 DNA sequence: TGTGCCAGCAGTTTCCGACTAGTTCGGGACACCGGGGAGCTGTTTTTT. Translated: CASSFRLVRDTGELFF.

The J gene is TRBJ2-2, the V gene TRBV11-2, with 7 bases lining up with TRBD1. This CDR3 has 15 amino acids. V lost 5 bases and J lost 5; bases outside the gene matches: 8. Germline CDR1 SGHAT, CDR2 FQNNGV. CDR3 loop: CASSPIRGRTGELFF. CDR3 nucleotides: TGTGCCAGCAGCCCGATTAGGGGGCGAACCGGGGAGCTGTTTTTT.

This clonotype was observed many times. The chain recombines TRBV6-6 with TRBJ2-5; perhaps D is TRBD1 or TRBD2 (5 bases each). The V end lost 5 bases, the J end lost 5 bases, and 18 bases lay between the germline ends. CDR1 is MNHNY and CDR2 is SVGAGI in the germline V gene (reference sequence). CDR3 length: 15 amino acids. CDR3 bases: TGTGCCAGCAGTCCGACACAGCAGGGACGGGAGACCCAGTACTTC. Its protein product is CASSPTQQGRETQYF.

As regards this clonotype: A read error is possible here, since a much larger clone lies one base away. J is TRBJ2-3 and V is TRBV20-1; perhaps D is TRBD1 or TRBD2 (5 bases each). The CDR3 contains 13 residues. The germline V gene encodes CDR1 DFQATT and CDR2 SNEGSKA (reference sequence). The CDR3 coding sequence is TGCAGTACTAGAGCTGGGGCCAGAGATACGCAGTATTTT. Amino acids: CSTRAGARDTQYF.